Included here is one T cell receptor beta chain sequence, with context. Its antigen is currently unknown. The PCR was carried out with 60 Vbeta primers and 13 Jbeta primers. In the original processing: Approximately 11 million of the roughly 80 million unique TCR beta chains counted in a later analysis were shared. Sequenced by immunoSEQ multiplex PCR; TCRdb stores in-frame clones only, minus some. That table is the source of V, J and clone size, and D and trimming were worked out from the DNA. The top ten hold about 4.2% of the sample, which has some 100,000 clones, approximately 73% seen once. This specimen belongs to a study of cytomegalovirus exposure and HLA in healthy donors. Findings and limits, study-wide: The classifier was said to identify cytomegalovirus status with high specificity and sensitivity.

Germline V CDR1 and CDR2: MNHNS, SASEGT. The CDR3 contains 13 residues. Between the trimmed V and J ends, which lost 8 bases and 8 bases, there was a span of 15 bases. This sequence originates from a woman aged 50 to 65 in good health and CMV-seropositive. Sequences were obtained from PBMCs. J is TRBJ1-4 and V is TRBV6-1, with D possibly TRBD1 on 5 matching bases. CDR3: CASQTVLFEKLFF. CDR3 bases: TGTGCCAGCCAGACAGTGCTCTTCGAAAAACTGTTTTTT.